The source of this T cell receptor (beta chain) is a study of blood T cell repertoires in COVID-19. The count of this clone is one. The assay was immunoSEQ multiplex PCR, and TCRdb's table has in-frame clones only and misses some. This table has 43,000 or so clones, approximately 86% appearing once. Unmatched junction bases numbered 11, after V lost 2 bases and J lost 1 base. The CDR3 is 18 residues long. Germline-derived CDR1 and CDR2 are LNHDA and SQIVND (reference sequence). This sequence originates from a man aged 60 to 69 with active COVID-19. The chain employs TRBV19 and TRBJ1-5; the match to TRBD1 covers 7 bases. Sequencing was performed on peripheral blood. The CDR3 reads CASSIRRTGQTSNQPQHF. Written as DNA, the CDR3 is TGTGCCAGTAGTATACGGAGGACAGGCCAGACAAGCAATCAGCCCCAGCATTTT.